This TCR beta chain was retrieved from a study of blood T cell repertoires in COVID-19. This CDR3 comprises 15 residues. CDR1 and CDR2 from the germline V gene are LNHDA and SQIVND (reference sequence). Trimming shortened V by 8 bases and J by 4 bases, and 20 bases separated the two germline ends. Original methodology: Nucleated cell counts were estimated from reference gene primer amplification. The method was immunoSEQ multiplex PCR; TCRdb's version includes in-frame clones alone and lacks a portion of them. V and J calls plus clone size are reproduced from that table; the DNA served to infer D and trimming. The sample lists around 620,000 clones, about 90% occurring once.

Material for sequencing was peripheral blood. This chain links TRBV19 with TRBJ1-2; D is uncertain. The clonotype comes from a young woman with acute or convalescent COVID-19. The CDR3 loop is CASSFGGTNGYGYTF. CDR3 bases: TGTGCCAGTTCCTTCGGCGGAACTAACGGCTATGGCTACACCTTC.